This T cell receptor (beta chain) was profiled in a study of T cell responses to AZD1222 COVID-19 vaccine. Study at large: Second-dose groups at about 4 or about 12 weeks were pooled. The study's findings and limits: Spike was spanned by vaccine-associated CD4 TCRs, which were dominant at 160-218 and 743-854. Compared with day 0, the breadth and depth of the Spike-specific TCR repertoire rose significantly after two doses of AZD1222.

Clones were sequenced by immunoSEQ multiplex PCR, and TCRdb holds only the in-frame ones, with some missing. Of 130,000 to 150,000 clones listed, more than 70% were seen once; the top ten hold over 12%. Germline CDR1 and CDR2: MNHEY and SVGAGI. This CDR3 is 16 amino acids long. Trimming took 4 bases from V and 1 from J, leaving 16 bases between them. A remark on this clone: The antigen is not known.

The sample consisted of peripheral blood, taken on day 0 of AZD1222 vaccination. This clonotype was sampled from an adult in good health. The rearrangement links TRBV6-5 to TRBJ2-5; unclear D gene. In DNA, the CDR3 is TGTGCCAGCAGTTCTCCTTCGGAGCGAACCCAAGAGACCCAGTACTTC. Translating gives CASSSPSERTQETQYF.